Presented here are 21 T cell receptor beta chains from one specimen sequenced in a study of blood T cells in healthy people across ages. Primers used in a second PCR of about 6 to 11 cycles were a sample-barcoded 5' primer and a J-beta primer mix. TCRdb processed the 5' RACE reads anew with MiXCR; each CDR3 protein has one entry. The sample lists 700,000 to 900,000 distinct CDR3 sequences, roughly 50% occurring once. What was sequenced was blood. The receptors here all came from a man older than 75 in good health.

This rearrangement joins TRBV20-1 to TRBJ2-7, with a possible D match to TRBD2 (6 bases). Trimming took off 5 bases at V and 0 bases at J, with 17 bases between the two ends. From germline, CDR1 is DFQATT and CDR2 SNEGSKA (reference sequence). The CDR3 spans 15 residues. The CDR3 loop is CSALAGGRFSYEQYF. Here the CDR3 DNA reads TGCAGTGCTCTTGCCGGTGGGAGGTTCTCCTACGAGCAGTACTTC.

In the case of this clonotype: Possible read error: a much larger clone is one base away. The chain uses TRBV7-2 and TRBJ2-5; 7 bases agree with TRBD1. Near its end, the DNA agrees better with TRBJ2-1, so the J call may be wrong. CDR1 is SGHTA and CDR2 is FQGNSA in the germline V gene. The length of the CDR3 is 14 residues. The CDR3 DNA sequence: TGTGCCAGCAGCCTCAACAGGGGACAAGAGACCCAGTTCTTC. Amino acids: CASSLNRGQETQFF.

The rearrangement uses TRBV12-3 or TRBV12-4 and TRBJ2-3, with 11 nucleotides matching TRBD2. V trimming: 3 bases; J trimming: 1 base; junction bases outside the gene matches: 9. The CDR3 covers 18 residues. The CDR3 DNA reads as TGTGCCAGCAGTTTTAGTCTAGCGGGAGGATCGGGCACAGATACGCAGTATTTT. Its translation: CASSFSLAGGSGTDTQYF.

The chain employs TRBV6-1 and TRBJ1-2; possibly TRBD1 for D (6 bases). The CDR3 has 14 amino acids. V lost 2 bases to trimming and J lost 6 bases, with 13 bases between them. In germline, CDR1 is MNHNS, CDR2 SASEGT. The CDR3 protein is CASSELTGSNGYTF. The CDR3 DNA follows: TGTGCCAGCAGTGAACTTACAGGGTCGAATGGCTACACCTTC.

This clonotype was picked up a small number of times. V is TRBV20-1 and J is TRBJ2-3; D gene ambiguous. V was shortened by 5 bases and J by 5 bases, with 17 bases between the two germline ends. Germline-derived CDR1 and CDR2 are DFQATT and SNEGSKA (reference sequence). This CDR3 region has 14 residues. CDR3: CSALPLDFEDTQYF. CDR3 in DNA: TGCAGTGCTCTGCCCTTAGATTTTGAAGATACGCAGTATTTT.

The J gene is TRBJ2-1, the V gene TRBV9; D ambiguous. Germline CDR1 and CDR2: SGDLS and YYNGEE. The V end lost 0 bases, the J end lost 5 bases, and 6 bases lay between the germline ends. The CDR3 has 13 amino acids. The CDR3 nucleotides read TGTGCCAGCAGCGTAGTAGGGAACAATGAGCAGTTCTTC. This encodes CASSVVGNNEQFF.

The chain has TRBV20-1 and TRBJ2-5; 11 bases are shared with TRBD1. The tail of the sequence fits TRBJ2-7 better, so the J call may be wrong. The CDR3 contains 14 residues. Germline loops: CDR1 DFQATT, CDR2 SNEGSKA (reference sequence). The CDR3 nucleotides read TGCAGTGCTAGAACCGGGACAGGGGGCTACGAGCAGTACTTC. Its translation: CSARTGTGGYEQYF.

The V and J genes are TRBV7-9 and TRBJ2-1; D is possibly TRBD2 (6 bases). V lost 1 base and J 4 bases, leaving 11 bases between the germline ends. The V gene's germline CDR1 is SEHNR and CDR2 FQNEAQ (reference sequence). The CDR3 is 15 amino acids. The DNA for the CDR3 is TGTGCCAGCAGCTTAGTAGCGGCCCCTTACAATGAGCAGTTCTTC. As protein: CASSLVAAPYNEQFF.

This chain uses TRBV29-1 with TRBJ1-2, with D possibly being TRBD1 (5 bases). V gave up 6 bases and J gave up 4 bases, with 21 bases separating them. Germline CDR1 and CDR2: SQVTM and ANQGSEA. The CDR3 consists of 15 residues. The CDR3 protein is CSVRRWDAGPYGYTF. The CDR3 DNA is TGCAGCGTCCGGCGGTGGGACGCCGGGCCCTATGGCTACACCTTC.

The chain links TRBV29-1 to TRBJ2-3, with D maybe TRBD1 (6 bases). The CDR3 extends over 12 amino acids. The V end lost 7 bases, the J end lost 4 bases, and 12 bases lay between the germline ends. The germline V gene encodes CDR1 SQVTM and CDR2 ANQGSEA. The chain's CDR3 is CSASGGADTQYF. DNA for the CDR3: TGCAGCGCCAGTGGGGGCGCAGATACGCAGTATTTT.

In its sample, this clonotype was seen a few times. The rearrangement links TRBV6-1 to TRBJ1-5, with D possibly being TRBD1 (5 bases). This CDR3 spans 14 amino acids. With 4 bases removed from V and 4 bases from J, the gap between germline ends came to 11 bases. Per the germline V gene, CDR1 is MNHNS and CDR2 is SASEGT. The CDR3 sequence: CASSVGVGNQPQHF. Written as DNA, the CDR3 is TGTGCCAGCAGTGTGGGGGTCGGGAATCAGCCCCAGCATTTT.

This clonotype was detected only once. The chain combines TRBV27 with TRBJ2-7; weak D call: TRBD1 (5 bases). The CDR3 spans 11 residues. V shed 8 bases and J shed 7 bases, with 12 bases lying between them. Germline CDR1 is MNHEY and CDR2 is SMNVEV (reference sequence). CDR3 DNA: TGTGCCAGCCTTGGGGCACAGGAGCAGTACTTC. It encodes CASLGAQEQYF.

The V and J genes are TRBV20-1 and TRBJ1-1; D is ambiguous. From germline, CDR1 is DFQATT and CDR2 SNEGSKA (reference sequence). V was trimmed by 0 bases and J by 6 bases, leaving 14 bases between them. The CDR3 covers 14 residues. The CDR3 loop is CSARDQGVLAEAFF. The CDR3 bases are TGCAGTGCTAGAGATCAAGGAGTATTGGCTGAAGCTTTCTTT.

CDR3 in amino acids: CASSVQGETQYF. The CDR3 DNA follows: TGTGCCAGCAGTGTTCAGGGAGAGACCCAGTACTTC. This chain joins TRBV6-1 and TRBJ2-5; TRBD1 is a possible D gene (5 bases). Between the trimmed V and J ends, which lost 4 bases and 4 bases, there was a span of 7 bases. This CDR3 is built from 12 residues. In germline, CDR1 is MNHNS, CDR2 SASEGT.

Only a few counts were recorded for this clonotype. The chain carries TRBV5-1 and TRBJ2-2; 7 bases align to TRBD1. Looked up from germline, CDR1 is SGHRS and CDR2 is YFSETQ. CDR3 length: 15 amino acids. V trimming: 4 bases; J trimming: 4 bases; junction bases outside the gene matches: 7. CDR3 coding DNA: TGCGCCAGCAGCCCCGGGACAGATTTCACCGGGGAGCTGTTTTTT. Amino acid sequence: CASSPGTDFTGELFF.

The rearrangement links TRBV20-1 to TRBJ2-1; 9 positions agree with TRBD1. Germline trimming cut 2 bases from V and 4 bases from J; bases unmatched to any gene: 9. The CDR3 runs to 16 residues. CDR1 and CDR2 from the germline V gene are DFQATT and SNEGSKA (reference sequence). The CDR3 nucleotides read TGCAGTGCTAGACCCGGGACAGGGACGAATTACAATGAGCAGTTCTTC. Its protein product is CSARPGTGTNYNEQFF.

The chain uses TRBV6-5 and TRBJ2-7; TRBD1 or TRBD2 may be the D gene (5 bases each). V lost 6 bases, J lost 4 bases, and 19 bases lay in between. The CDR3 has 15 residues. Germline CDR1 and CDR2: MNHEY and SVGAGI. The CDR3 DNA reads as TGTGCCAGCAGGGGGGTTCGACGGAATGAATACGAGCAGTACTTC. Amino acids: CASRGVRRNEYEQYF.

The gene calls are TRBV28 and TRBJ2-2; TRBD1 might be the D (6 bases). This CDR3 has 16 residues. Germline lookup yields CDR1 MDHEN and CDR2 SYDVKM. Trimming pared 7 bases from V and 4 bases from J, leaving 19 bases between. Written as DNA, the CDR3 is TGTGCCAGCACCTTCATTCCTACAGGGTTCACCGGGGAGCTGTTTTTT. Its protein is CASTFIPTGFTGELFF.

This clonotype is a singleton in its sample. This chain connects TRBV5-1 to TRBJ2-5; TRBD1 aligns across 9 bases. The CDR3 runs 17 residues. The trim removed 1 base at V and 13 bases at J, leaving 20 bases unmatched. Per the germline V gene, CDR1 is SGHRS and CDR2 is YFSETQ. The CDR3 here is CASSLYTGTGTPNERYF. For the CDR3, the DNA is TGCGCCAGCAGCTTGTACACCGGGACAGGGACGCCCAATGAGCGGTACTTC.

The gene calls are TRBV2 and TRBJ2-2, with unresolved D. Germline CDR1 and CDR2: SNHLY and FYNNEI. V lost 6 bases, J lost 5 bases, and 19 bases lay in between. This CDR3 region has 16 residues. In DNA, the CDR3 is TGTGCCAGCAGCCCCCTCCAGGCAGGCCGTACCGGGGAGCTGTTTTTT. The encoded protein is CASSPLQAGRTGELFF.

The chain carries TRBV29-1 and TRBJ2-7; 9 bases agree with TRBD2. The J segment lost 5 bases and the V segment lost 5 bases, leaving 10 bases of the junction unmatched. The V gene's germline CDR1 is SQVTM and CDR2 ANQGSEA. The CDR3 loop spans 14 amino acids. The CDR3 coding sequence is TGCAGCGTTAATAGCGGGAGCCGAAGGAACGAGCAGTACTTC. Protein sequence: CSVNSGSRRNEQYF.